Included here is one TCR beta chain sequence, with context. What it binds is not known. The CDR3 has 15 residues. Trimming took 0 bases from V and 3 from J, leaving 13 bases between them. CDR1 and CDR2 (germline): SGDLS, YYNGEE. This sample is part of a study of cytomegalovirus exposure and HLA in healthy donors. Study conclusions and caveats: When the data were analyzed later, several of the most significant clusters appeared to be linked to common viral pathogens. Certain sequence variants were highly shared and formed a cluster, and this cluster was likely a sequencing artifact. The classifier reportedly diagnosed cytomegalovirus status with high sensitivity and specificity.

PCR used 60 Vbeta primers and 13 Jbeta primers. Produced via immunoSEQ multiplex PCR; TCRdb's table is partial and in-frame only. The sample yields hundreds of thousands of clones, more than 65% seen once. The receptor's source is a woman aged 25 to 45 in good health and CMV-seronegative. The chain recombines TRBV9 with TRBJ2-7; a weak D match, TRBD2 (6 bases). Sequenced material: PBMCs. The CDR3 bases are TGTGCCAGCAGCGTAGAGGCGGCGGGATACTACGAGCAGTACTTC. Its translation: CASSVEAAGYYEQYF.